Below, 30 T cell receptor beta chains from the same sample are listed, as sequenced in a study of Ad26.COV2.S vaccination and SARS-CoV-2 variants. Sequencing was performed with immunoSEQ multiplex PCR; in TCRdb, only in-frame clones are kept and a portion is missing. Of under 550,000 clones listed, roughly 90% were seen once; the top ten hold around 3.6%. Described treatment: roughly 18 received Ad26.COV2.S at low or high dose, single or two shots; 5 received placebo; per-sample allocation not given. All samples were drawn on day 63, counting from the first vaccine or placebo injection. The source material was peripheral blood, sampled in a trial of Ad26.COV2.S vaccine versus placebo. The receptors were sampled from a person aged 18 to 59 who received the Ad26.COV2.S COVID-19 vaccine or a placebo.

The chain combines TRBV5-1 with TRBJ2-1, with 7 bases matching TRBD1. J was trimmed by 1 base and V by 0 bases; bases with no gene match: 4. The CDR3 consists of 16 residues. CDR1 SGHRS and CDR2 YFSETQ come from the germline V gene. The CDR3: CASSLVPGGSYNEQFF. CDR3 in DNA: TGCGCCAGCAGCTTGGTGCCAGGGGGATCCTACAATGAGCAGTTCTTC. The whole variable domain, filled in from reference TRBV5-1 and TRBJ2-1, reads KAGVTQTPRYLIKTRGQQVTLSCSPISGHRSVSWYQQTPGQGLQFLFEYFSETQRNKGNFPGRFSGRQFSNSRSEMNVSTLELGDSALYLCASSLVPGGSYNEQFFGPGTRLTVL.

The chain recombines TRBV7-2 with TRBJ1-2; 7 nucleotides match TRBD1. Germline trimming cut 4 bases from V and 4 bases from J; bases unmatched to any gene: 9. In germline, CDR1 is SGHTA, CDR2 FQGNSA. CDR3 length equals 15 residues. The CDR3 loop reads CASSSRQGYSYGYTF. CDR3 nucleotides: TGTGCCAGCAGCTCGAGACAGGGTTACTCCTATGGCTACACCTTC.

This clone came up a few times. The chain recombines TRBV18 with TRBJ1-1, with no clear D. Trimming removed 7 bases at V and 0 bases at J, with 9 bases between. The CDR3 spans 13 residues. The germline CDR1 and CDR2 sequences are KGHSH and LQKENI. The CDR3 loop reads CASFNYLNTEAFF. CDR3 bases: TGTGCCAGCTTCAACTACCTGAACACTGAAGCTTTCTTT.

The chain employs TRBV28 and TRBJ1-1; maybe TRBD1 (6 bases). The CDR3 is 15 residues long. Germline V gene lookup returns CDR1 MDHEN and CDR2 SYDVKM. Deletions cut 6 bases from V and 4 bases from J, with 18 bases between. The CDR3: CASRRGRRSGTEAFF. In DNA form, the CDR3 reads TGTGCCAGCAGGAGGGGGAGGCGGAGCGGCACTGAAGCTTTCTTT. The whole variable domain, remainder taken from reference TRBV28 and TRBJ1-1, is DVKVTQSSRYLVKRTGEKVFLECVQDMDHENMFWYRQDPGLGLRLIYFSYDVKMKEKGDIPEGYSVSREKKERFSLILESASTNQTSMYLCASRRGRRSGTEAFFGQGTRLTVV.

V gene TRBV5-1 combines with J gene TRBJ1-2; TRBD1 matches at 7 bases. The V and J ends lost 3 bases and 4 bases, in that order; junction bases with no gene match: 9. The germline gives CDR1 SGHRS, CDR2 YFSETQ. The CDR3 is made up of 15 amino acids. The CDR3 nucleotides are TGCGCCAGCAGCTGGAACCTGGGACAGACCTATGGCTACACCTTC. Protein: CASSWNLGQTYGYTF.

The chain is built from TRBV4-1 and TRBJ2-5; 8 positions match TRBD1. CDR1 and CDR2 (germline): MGHRA, YSYEKL. The ends lost 5 bases at V and 4 bases at J; junction bases unmatched: 3. CDR3 length equals 13 residues. CDR3 residues: CASSYGQGETQYF. Here the CDR3 DNA reads TGCGCCAGCAGCTACGGACAGGGAGAGACCCAGTACTTC.

J is TRBJ2-7 and V is TRBV30, with 7 bases lining up with TRBD1. With V trimmed by 5 bases and J by 7 bases, 11 bases remained unmatched. The CDR3 consists of 13 residues. Germline V gene data show CDR1 as GTSNPN and CDR2 as SVGIG (reference sequence). As DNA, the CDR3 is TGTGCCTGGGGAGGTCAGGGGGAAGAAGAGCAGTACTTC. Translated, it gives CAWGGQGEEEQYF.

About this clone: The sample has other DNA sequences that encode this CDR3 too. CDR3 in amino acids: CASSIGRGLTEAFF. The CDR3 DNA reads as TGTGCCAGTAGTATAGGCAGGGGATTAACTGAAGCTTTCTTT. This chain joins TRBV19 and TRBJ1-1, with a weak D call TRBD1 (6 bases). The germline gives CDR1 LNHDA, CDR2 SQIVND (reference sequence). V was shortened by 1 base and J by 5 bases, with 11 bases between the two germline ends. This CDR3 has 14 residues.

The chain carries TRBV19 and TRBJ2-3, with 9 bases identical to TRBD2. V shed 7 bases, J shed 4 bases, and the junction held 12 bases outside the gene matches. The V gene's germline CDR1 is LNHDA and CDR2 SQIVND (reference sequence). This CDR3 comprises 16 residues. The CDR3 protein is CASTLQAGGWSDTQYF. The CDR3 DNA sequence: TGTGCCAGTACCCTCCAGGCGGGGGGGTGGTCAGATACGCAGTATTTT. The full variable domain, its missing parts supplied by reference TRBV19 and TRBJ2-3, is DGGITQSPKYLFRKEGQNVTLSCEQNLNHDAMYWYRQDPGQGLRLIYYSQIVNDFQKGDIAEGYSVSREKKESFPLTVTSAQKNPTAFYLCASTLQAGGWSDTQYFGPGTRLTVL.

The chain employs TRBV28 and TRBJ2-7; D is perhaps TRBD1 (6 bases). The length of the CDR3 is 15 residues. Germline assignment: CDR1 MDHEN and CDR2 SYDVKM. V was shortened by 5 bases and J by 2 bases, with 16 bases between the two germline ends. As DNA, the CDR3 is TGTGCCAGCAGTCTATCGCGACAGGCCACCTACGAGCAGTACTTC. It translates to CASSLSRQATYEQYF. Variable domain in full (rest from reference TRBV28 and TRBJ2-7): DVKVTQSSRYLVKRTGEKVFLECVQDMDHENMFWYRQDPGLGLRLIYFSYDVKMKEKGDIPEGYSVSREKKERFSLILESASTNQTSMYLCASSLSRQATYEQYFGPGTRLTVT.

The chain links TRBV4-1 to TRBJ2-3, with TRBD1 identical over 9 bases. Germline trimming cut 4 bases from V and 1 base from J; bases unmatched to any gene: 6. In germline, CDR1 is MGHRA, CDR2 YSYEKL. The CDR3 spans 16 residues. This CDR3 is CASSRDREGGTDTQYF. The CDR3 region has the DNA TGCGCCAGCAGCCGGGACAGGGAAGGTGGCACAGATACGCAGTATTTT.

The CDR3 DNA reads TGTGCCAGCAGCCGCAACGGACAGGGTTGGAGGGACTATGGCTACACCTTC. This codes for CASSRNGQGWRDYGYTF. The chain couples TRBV28 to TRBJ1-2, with 8 positions matching TRBD1. The CDR3 contains 17 residues. CDR1 and CDR2 from the germline V gene are MDHEN and SYDVKM. After removal of 6 bases from V and 3 bases from J, the junction contained 15 bases not matched to a gene.

A single count supports this clone. This chain links TRBV5-8 with TRBJ1-1; TRBD1 might be the D (6 bases). This CDR3 is built from 16 residues. Trimming took off 4 bases at V and 0 bases at J, with 16 bases between the two ends. CDR1 SGHTS and CDR2 YDEGEE come from the germline V gene. The CDR3 protein is CASSVIWGHLNTEAFF. CDR3 DNA: TGTGCCAGCAGCGTGATATGGGGACATTTGAACACTGAAGCTTTCTTT.

J is TRBJ1-2 and V is TRBV7-9; D gene uncertain. The CDR3 extends over 15 amino acids. Germline CDR1 is SEHNR and CDR2 is FQNEAQ (reference sequence). Deletions cut 2 bases from V and 3 bases from J, with 13 bases between. The CDR3 protein is CASSLNQGSDYGYTF. In DNA, the CDR3 is TGTGCCAGCAGCTTAAATCAAGGATCCGACTATGGCTACACCTTC.

The CDR3 protein is CASSLQGQLLRTQYF. DNA of the CDR3: TGTGCCAGCAGTTTGCAGGGACAGCTACTGAGGACCCAGTACTTC. This rearrangement joins TRBV28 to TRBJ2-5, with 7 bases matching TRBD1. J was trimmed by 7 bases and V by 3 bases; bases with no gene match: 11. Germline CDR1 MDHEN, CDR2 SYDVKM. The CDR3 totals 15 residues.

V usage is TRBV27 and J usage is TRBJ2-1; no reliable D call. The CDR3 is made up of 16 amino acids. Germline CDR1 is MNHEY and CDR2 is SMNVEV (reference sequence). The V and J ends lost 8 bases and 0 bases respectively, with 17 bases between them. The CDR3, as DNA: TGTGCCAGCCAAACCGATCGACCTAGCTCCTACAATGAGCAGTTCTTC. Protein sequence: CASQTDRPSSYNEQFF.

The genes are TRBV4-1 and TRBJ2-5; D tentatively reads TRBD1 or TRBD2 (5 bases each). V was trimmed by 2 bases and J by 9 bases, leaving 19 bases between them. The CDR3 is 15 residues long. Germline values: CDR1 MGHRA, CDR2 YSYEKL. CDR3 nucleotide sequence: TGCGCCAGCAGCCAACTTCTTCCAGGGCCCGGGGCCCAGTACTTC. Its protein is CASSQLLPGPGAQYF.

This chain uses TRBV7-2 with TRBJ1-4, with D hard to call. Trimming took off 6 bases at V and 4 bases at J, with 12 bases between the two ends. This CDR3 comprises 14 residues. Germline CDR1 reads SGHTA; CDR2 reads FQGNSA. The CDR3 sequence: CASSPGRNNEKLFF. The DNA of the CDR3 is TGTGCCAGCAGTCCTGGCAGAAATAATGAAAAACTGTTTTTT.

The gene calls are TRBV7-2 and TRBJ1-3; the D is unclear. From germline, CDR1 is SGHTA and CDR2 FQGNSA. Trimming removed 3 bases from V and 0 bases from J, with 9 bases in between. This CDR3 region has 15 residues. CDR3 region: CASSFVSGSGNTIYF. The CDR3 region has the DNA TGTGCCAGCAGCTTCGTCAGTGGCTCTGGAAACACCATATATTTT.

The J gene is TRBJ1-5, the V gene TRBV19; D remains ambiguous. V was trimmed by 0 bases and J by 7 bases, leaving 7 bases between them. This CDR3 region has 13 residues. Germline CDR1 LNHDA, CDR2 SQIVND (reference sequence). CDR3: CASSIEDGQPQHF. In nucleotides, the CDR3 is TGTGCCAGTAGTATAGAGGACGGGCAGCCCCAGCATTTT.

The chain couples TRBV6-2 or TRBV6-3 to TRBJ2-1; a possible D gene is TRBD2 (6 bases). The germline V gene has CDR1 MNHEY and CDR2 SVGEGT. This CDR3 spans 15 amino acids. V was clipped by 0 bases and J by 7 bases, with 13 bases between them. In DNA, the CDR3 is TGTGCCAGCAGTTACTCGCGGGGCCTAAAGAATGAGCAGTTCTTC. Translation gives CASSYSRGLKNEQFF.

V and J are TRBV7-9 and TRBJ1-3; 12 nucleotides match TRBD1. The V gene end was trimmed by 5 bases and the J gene end by 1 base; junction bases not matched to a gene: 12. Germline V lookup: CDR1 SEHNR, CDR2 FQNEAQ (reference sequence). The CDR3 extends over 19 amino acids. CDR3 loop: CASSPVPGQGATSGNTIYF. The CDR3 bases are TGTGCCAGCAGCCCCGTCCCGGGACAGGGGGCGACTTCTGGAAACACCATATATTTT.

The chain combines TRBV10-3 with TRBJ2-1, with 8 bases aligning to TRBD2. The CDR3 totals 13 residues. The V and J ends lost 9 bases and 2 bases, in that order; junction bases with no gene match: 3. Per germline, CDR1 ENHRY and CDR2 SYGVKD. CDR3 sequence reads: CAISGGTYNEQFF. CDR3 bases: TGTGCCATAAGCGGGGGTACCTACAATGAGCAGTTCTTC.

V and J are TRBV24-1 and TRBJ2-7, with D perhaps matching TRBD2 (5 bases). V dropped 3 bases and J dropped 2 bases, with 16 bases sitting between them. The CDR3 has 16 residues. CDR1 is KGHDR and CDR2 is SFDVKD in the germline V gene. CDR3 in amino acids: CATSDPRPGSPYEQYF. In nucleotides, the CDR3 is TGTGCCACCAGTGATCCCCGGCCGGGGAGTCCCTACGAGCAGTACTTC.

This chain connects TRBV3-1 (or the pseudogene TRBV3-2) to TRBJ2-7; D not certain. The CDR3 runs to 15 residues. V was shortened by 5 bases and J by 0 bases, with 14 bases between the two germline ends. Germline-derived CDR1 and CDR2 are LGHDT and YNNKEL (reference sequence). The CDR3 spells CASSSRLHRSYEQYF. The CDR3, as DNA: TGTGCCAGCAGCTCAAGGCTACACCGCTCCTACGAGCAGTACTTC.

The chain joins TRBV14 to TRBJ2-1, with D perhaps TRBD2 (5 bases). In germline, CDR1 is SGHDN, CDR2 FVKESK. Trimming shortened V by 0 bases and J by 7 bases, and 7 bases separated the two germline ends. The CDR3 is 13 residues long. The DNA of the CDR3 is TGTGCCAGCAGCCAAGAACTAGGGAATGAGCAGTTCTTC. Its translation is CASSQELGNEQFF.

This clone was counted once. This rearrangement joins TRBV6-5 to TRBJ1-1, with D perhaps matching TRBD1 (5 bases). The ends were cut back, 8 bases at V and 10 bases at J, with 20 bases in the middle. This CDR3 contains 13 residues. Germline CDR1 and CDR2: MNHEY and SVGAGI. The CDR3 DNA sequence: TGTGCCAGCCGCTCTCCCAGGGATTTAGGAGCTTTCTTT. Its translation is CASRSPRDLGAFF.

This clone came up a few times. This rearrangement joins TRBV4-3 to TRBJ1-4; 10 nucleotides agree with TRBD1. There are 16 residues in the CDR3. Germline loops: CDR1 LGHNA, CDR2 YSLEER. The V and J ends lost 0 bases and 6 bases, in that order; junction bases with no gene match: 4. CDR3 region: CASSQDYGTGDEKLFF. The CDR3 DNA reads as TGCGCCAGCAGCCAAGATTATGGGACAGGGGATGAAAAACTGTTTTTT.

This rearrangement joins TRBV4-2 to TRBJ1-6; D is unclear. The CDR3 extends over 12 amino acids. V lost 7 bases and J 8 bases, leaving 9 bases between the germline ends. CDR1 and CDR2 (germline): LGHNA, YNFKEQ. In DNA form, the CDR3 reads TGTGCCAGCAAAGATGGGTATTCACCCCTCCACTTT. Translating it yields CASKDGYSPLHF.

This clone was counted between two and nine times. In nucleotides, the CDR3 is TGTGCCAGCAGTGAAGGGTGGACACCTCTCTACGAGCAGTACTTC. It specifies CASSEGWTPLYEQYF. The chain recombines TRBV6-1 with TRBJ2-7; possible D gene TRBD1, 5 bases. From germline, CDR1 is MNHNS and CDR2 SASEGT. The CDR3 is made up of 15 amino acids. Trimming cost V 1 base and J 3 bases, with 13 bases left between them.